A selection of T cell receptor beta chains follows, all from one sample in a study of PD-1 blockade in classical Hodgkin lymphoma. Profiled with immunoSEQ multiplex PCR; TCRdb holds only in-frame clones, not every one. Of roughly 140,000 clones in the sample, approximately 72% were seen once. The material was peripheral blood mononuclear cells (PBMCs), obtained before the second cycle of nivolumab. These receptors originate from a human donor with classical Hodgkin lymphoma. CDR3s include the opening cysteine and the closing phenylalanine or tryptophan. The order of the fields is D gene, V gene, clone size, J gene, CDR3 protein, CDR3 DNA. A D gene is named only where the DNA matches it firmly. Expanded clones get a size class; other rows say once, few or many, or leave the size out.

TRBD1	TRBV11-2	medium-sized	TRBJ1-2	CASSLDRGQGARYGYTF	TGTGCCAGCAGCTTAGATCGTGGACAGGGGGCGAGGTATGGCTACACCTTC
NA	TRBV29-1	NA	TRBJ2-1	CSVVAGVSNNEQFF	TGCAGCGTTGTGGCAGGAGTGAGCAACAATGAGCAGTTCTTC
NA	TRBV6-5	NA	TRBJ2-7	CASSYSRVSYEQYF	TGTGCCAGCAGTTACTCGAGGGTCTCCTACGAGCAGTACTTC
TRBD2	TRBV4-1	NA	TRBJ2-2	CASSQVLGTSLSGELFF	TGCGCCAGCAGCCAAGTCTTGGGGACTAGTCTATCCGGGGAGCTGTTTTTT
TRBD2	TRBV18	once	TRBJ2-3	CASSLAGGPTDTQYF	TGTGCCAGCTCACTAGCGGGAGGCCCCACAGATACGCAGTATTTT
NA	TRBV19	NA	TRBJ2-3	CASKERQQIDTQYF	TGTGCCAGTAAAGAGCGCCAGCAAATAGATACGCAGTATTTT
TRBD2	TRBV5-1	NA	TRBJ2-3	CASGLLAGSTDTQYF	TGCGCCAGCGGACTGCTAGCGGGGAGCACAGATACGCAGTATTTT
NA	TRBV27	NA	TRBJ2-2	CASSDVWRAARTGELFF	TGTGCCAGCAGTGACGTTTGGAGGGCTGCGAGAACCGGGGAGCTGTTTTTT
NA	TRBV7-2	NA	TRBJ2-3	CASSLIGEEDTQYF	TGTGCCAGCAGCTTAATAGGAGAGGAGGATACGCAGTATTTT
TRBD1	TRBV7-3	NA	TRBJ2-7	CASSLSAGGTYEQYF	TGTGCCAGCAGCTTAAGTGCAGGGGGAACCTACGAGCAGTACTTC
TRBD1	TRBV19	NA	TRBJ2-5	CASSPGQGAGETQYF	TGTGCCAGTAGCCCGGGACAGGGGGCTGGAGAGACCCAGTACTTC
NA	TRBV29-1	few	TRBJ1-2	CSVNRAPQNYGYTF	TGCAGCGTGAACCGGGCCCCTCAGAACTATGGCTACACCTTC
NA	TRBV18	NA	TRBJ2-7	CASSTGVWSYEQYF	TGTGCCAGCTCAACCGGTGTGTGGTCCTACGAGCAGTACTTC
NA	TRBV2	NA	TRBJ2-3	CASSDPGASRLSTDTQYF	TGTGCCAGCAGTGACCCGGGGGCTAGTCGATTGAGCACAGATACGCAGTATTTT
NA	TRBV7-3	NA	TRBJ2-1	CASSPLGGKSYNEQFF	TGTGCCAGCAGCCCCCTCGGAGGGAAGTCCTACAATGAGCAGTTCTTC
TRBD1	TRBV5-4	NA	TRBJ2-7	CASSFPGQVYEQYF	TGTGCCAGCAGCTTTCCGGGACAGGTATACGAGCAGTACTTC
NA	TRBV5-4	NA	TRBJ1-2	CASPGEGGYGYTF	TGTGCCAGCCCAGGGGAGGGGGGCTATGGCTACACCTTC
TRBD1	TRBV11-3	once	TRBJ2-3	CASSQGQGAGDTQYF	TGTGCCAGCTCTCAAGGACAGGGGGCCGGAGATACGCAGTATTTT
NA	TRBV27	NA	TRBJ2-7	CASRSRWAVGQFLQYF	TGTGCCAGCAGAAGTCGATGGGCGGTGGGCCAATTCTTGCAGTACTTC
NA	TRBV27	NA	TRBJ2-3	CASSSPWERGTDTQYF	TGTGCCAGCAGTTCTCCGTGGGAAAGGGGGACAGATACGCAGTATTTT
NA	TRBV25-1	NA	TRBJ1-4	CASSDRTEKLFF	TGTGCCAGCAGTGACAGGACGGAAAAACTGTTTTTT
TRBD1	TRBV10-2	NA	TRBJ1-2	CASSESHRGGYTF	TGCGCCAGCAGTGAGTCGCACAGGGGTGGCTACACCTTC
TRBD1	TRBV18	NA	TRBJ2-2	CASSPTGMGNTGELFF	TGTGCCAGCTCACCGACAGGGATGGGGAACACCGGGGAGCTGTTTTTT
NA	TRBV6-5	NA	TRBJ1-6	CASSYRTGAGSPLHF	TGTGCCAGCAGTTACCGGACGGGCGCAGGATCACCCCTCCACTTT